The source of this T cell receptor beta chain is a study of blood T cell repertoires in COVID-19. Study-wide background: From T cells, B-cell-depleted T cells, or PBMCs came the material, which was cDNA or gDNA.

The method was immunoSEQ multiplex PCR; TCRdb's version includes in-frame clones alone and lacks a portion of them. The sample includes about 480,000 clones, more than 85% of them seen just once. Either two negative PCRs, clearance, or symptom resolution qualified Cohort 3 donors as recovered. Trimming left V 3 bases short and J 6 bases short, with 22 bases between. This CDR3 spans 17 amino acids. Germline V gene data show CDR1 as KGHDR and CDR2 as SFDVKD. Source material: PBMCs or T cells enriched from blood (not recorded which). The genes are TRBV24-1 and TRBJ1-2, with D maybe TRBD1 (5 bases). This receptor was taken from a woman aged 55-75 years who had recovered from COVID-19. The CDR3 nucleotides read TGTGCCACCAGTGATCGACAGACTCTTCCTGGGTTGGATGGCTACACCTTC. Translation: CATSDRQTLPGLDGYTF.